This T cell receptor beta chain was recovered during a study of CD8 T cells in Susac syndrome. This CDR3 comprises 17 residues. Germline loops: CDR1 MNHNS, CDR2 SASEGT. The V and J ends lost 4 bases and 2 bases respectively, with 19 bases between them. RNA in amounts of 0.5 to 1 ug was reverse transcribed with random hexamers. The amplification used immunoSEQ multiplex PCR on TCR beta CDR3; it spanned 54 Vbeta and 13 Jbeta. In TCRdb, the immunoSEQ multiplex PCR reads were re-called with MiXCR into one record per CDR3 protein. The sample includes around 200,000 distinct CDR3 sequences, approximately 95% of them seen just once. The study sequenced TCR beta in blood CD8+ and CD4+ T cells.

Sequences were obtained from CD4+ T cells from PBMCs. The sequence came from a human donor with multiple sclerosis. The V and J genes are TRBV6-1 and TRBJ2-3; a possible D gene is TRBD2 (7 bases). CDR3 sequence (DNA): TGTGCCAGCAGTGGGATTGCGGGGGCCGCTCACACAGATACGCAGTATTTT. Protein sequence: CASSGIAGAAHTDTQYF.